This T cell receptor beta chain was recovered during a study of blood T cell repertoires in COVID-19. For the study at large: Sites across the United States, Italy and Spain contributed samples from acute and convalescent COVID-19. Nucleic acid was either cDNA or gDNA, and it came from T cells, B-cell-depleted T cells, or PBMCs.

Participants were placed into cohorts based on the clinical history they reported. Original analysis: Amplified reference gene primers provided the basis for estimating nucleated cell counts. TCRdb keeps only in-frame clones here, not all; method: immunoSEQ multiplex PCR. V and J calls and clone size are given by that table; D and trimming were obtained from the DNA. The sample lists more than 120,000 clones, about 80% seen once, with roughly 3.9% in the top ten. Source material: PBMCs or T cells enriched from blood (not recorded which). The origin of this receptor is a man aged 45-60 years in a cohort exposed to, infected with or recovered from COVID-19 (not recorded which).

CDR3 nucleotide sequence: TGTGCCAGCAGCAGGCCCGACTTGAATTCCTACGAGCAGTACTTC. It translates to CASSRPDLNSYEQYF. The gene calls are TRBV7-9 and TRBJ2-7; D gene ambiguous. In germline, CDR1 is SEHNR, CDR2 FQNEAQ (reference sequence). The germline V and J ends were trimmed by 5 bases and 1 base, with 15 bases remaining between them. The CDR3 totals 15 residues.